The 10 T cell receptor beta chains presented below share a single source sample, sequenced in a study of T cells after yellow fever vaccination. TCRdb called the 5' RACE reads again in MiXCR, with one record for every CDR3 protein. The sample yields under 700,000 distinct CDR3 sequences, less than 20% seen once. This material consisted of PBMCs, taken less than 6 days after the first yellow fever vaccination. These receptors came from a man aged 18-30 years who received the YFV17D yellow fever vaccine.

This clonotype was found a few times. This chain joins TRBV7-9 and TRBJ2-1; 8 bases match TRBD2. CDR1 is SEHNR, CDR2 FQNEAQ, per germline (reference sequence). V lost 1 base, J lost 4 bases, and 3 bases stayed unmatched. CDR3 length equals 15 residues. The CDR3 protein is CASSLDRGGYNEQFF. Here the CDR3 DNA reads TGTGCCAGCAGCTTAGATCGGGGGGGTTACAATGAGCAGTTCTTC.

This clonotype was detected once. V is TRBV10-3 and J is TRBJ1-5; D not resolved. CDR1 and CDR2 from the germline V gene are ENHRY and SYGVKD. The V end was cut by 3 bases, the J end by 11 bases, with 14 bases between. The CDR3 is 13 residues long. CDR3 DNA: TGTGCCATCAGTGAAGCCGACTGGGATGCCCAGCATTTT. As protein: CAISEADWDAQHF.

In this sample, this clonotype turned up many times. The chain employs TRBV7-8 and TRBJ1-5, with 10 bases matching TRBD1. Germline values: CDR1 SGHVS, CDR2 FQNEAQ. The CDR3 totals 15 residues. V shed 5 bases and J 3 bases; nucleotides not matched to a gene: 4. In DNA form, the CDR3 reads TGTGCCAGCAGCCCAGGGACAGGGGCCAATCAGCCCCAGCATTTT. As protein: CASSPGTGANQPQHF.

This clonotype was detected only a few times. The chain is built from TRBV3-1 and TRBJ2-7, with D possibly TRBD2 on 5 matching bases. The CDR3 is 14 residues long. With 1 base removed from V and 4 bases from J, the gap between germline ends came to 11 bases. Germline V gene lookup returns CDR1 LGHDT and CDR2 YNNKEL (reference sequence). CDR3 amino acids: CASSQGGGWYEQYF. For the CDR3, the DNA is TGTGCCAGCAGCCAAGGAGGCGGGTGGTACGAGCAGTACTTC.

The chain combines TRBV12-3 or TRBV12-4 with TRBJ2-2; D not resolved. This CDR3 is 15 amino acids long. V was clipped by 5 bases and J by 1 base, with 11 bases between them. The CDR3 sequence: CASSIWTENTGELFF. CDR3 sequence (DNA): TGTGCCAGCAGTATCTGGACCGAGAACACCGGGGAGCTGTTTTTT.

V usage is TRBV2 and J usage is TRBJ2-2, with D possibly being TRBD2 (6 bases). The V and J ends lost 7 bases and 8 bases respectively, with 17 bases between them. Germline V lookup: CDR1 SNHLY, CDR2 FYNNEI. The length of the CDR3 is 14 residues. The CDR3 sequence: CASTGSSVRGELFF. CDR3 in DNA: TGTGCCAGCACCGGGAGCAGCGTCCGAGGGGAGCTGTTTTTT.

V gene TRBV23-1 combines with J gene TRBJ2-3; D unresolved. TRBV23-1 is placed among ORFs of uncertain function. The CDR3 has 12 amino acids. Trimming removed 10 bases from V and 2 bases from J, with 10 bases in between. CDR3: CATNPPTDTQYF. The CDR3 bases are TGCGCCACCAACCCCCCCACAGATACGCAGTATTTT.

The chain combines TRBV20-1 with TRBJ1-5; D not certain. V was shortened by 1 base and J by 7 bases, with 11 bases between the two germline ends. The CDR3 sequence is 13 residues long. Germline V gene lookup returns CDR1 DFQATT and CDR2 SNEGSKA (reference sequence). The CDR3 nucleotides read TGCAGTGCTAGAGGCGGAGTAGGACAGCCCCAGCATTTT. It codes for CSARGGVGQPQHF.

The chain has TRBV5-5 and TRBJ1-2, with 7 bases aligning to TRBD1. Germline-derived CDR1 and CDR2 are SGHKS and YYEKEE (reference sequence). After removal of 2 bases from V and 3 bases from J, the junction contained 7 bases not matched to a gene. The CDR3 runs 15 residues. The CDR3 DNA is TGTGCCAGCAGCTTACAGGGGAGGAAGGACTATGGCTACACCTTC. Encoded protein: CASSLQGRKDYGYTF.

The chain combines TRBV5-1 with TRBJ2-1; D may be TRBD1 (7 bases). Between the trimmed V and J ends, which lost 2 bases and 1 base, there was a span of 25 bases. CDR1 SGHRS and CDR2 YFSETQ come from the germline V gene. The CDR3 sequence is 20 residues long. This CDR3 reads CASSFPNSAGQYHSYNEQFF. As DNA, the CDR3 is TGCGCCAGCAGCTTCCCAAACTCGGCGGGACAGTACCATTCCTACAATGAGCAGTTCTTC. Full variable domain (remainder filled in from reference TRBV5-1 and TRBJ2-1): KAGVTQTPRYLIKTRGQQVTLSCSPISGHRSVSWYQQTPGQGLQFLFEYFSETQRNKGNFPGRFSGRQFSNSRSEMNVSTLELGDSALYLCASSFPNSAGQYHSYNEQFFGPGTRLTVL.